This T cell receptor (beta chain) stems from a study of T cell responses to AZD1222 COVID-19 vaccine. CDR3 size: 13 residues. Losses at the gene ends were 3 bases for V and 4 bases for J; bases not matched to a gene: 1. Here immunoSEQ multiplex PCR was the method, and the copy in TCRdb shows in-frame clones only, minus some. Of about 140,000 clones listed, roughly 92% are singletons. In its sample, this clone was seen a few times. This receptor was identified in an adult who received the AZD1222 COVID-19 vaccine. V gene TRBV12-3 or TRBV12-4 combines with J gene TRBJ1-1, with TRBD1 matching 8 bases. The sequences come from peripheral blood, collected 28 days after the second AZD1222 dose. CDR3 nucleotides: TGTGCCAGCAGTTTGGACAGGGCCACTGAAGCTTTCTTT. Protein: CASSLDRATEAFF.